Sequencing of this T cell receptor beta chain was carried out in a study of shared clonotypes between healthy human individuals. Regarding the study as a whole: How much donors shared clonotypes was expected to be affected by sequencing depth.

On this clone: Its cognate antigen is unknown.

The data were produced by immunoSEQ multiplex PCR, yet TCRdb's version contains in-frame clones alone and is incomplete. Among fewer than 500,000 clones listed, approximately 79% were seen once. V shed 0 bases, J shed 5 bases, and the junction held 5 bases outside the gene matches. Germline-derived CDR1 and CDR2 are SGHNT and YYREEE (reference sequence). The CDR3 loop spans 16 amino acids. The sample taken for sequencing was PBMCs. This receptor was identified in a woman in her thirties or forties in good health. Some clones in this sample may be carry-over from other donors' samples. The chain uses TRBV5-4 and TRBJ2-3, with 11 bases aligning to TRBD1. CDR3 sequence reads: CASSLGGTGGGDTQYF. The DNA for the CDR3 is TGTGCCAGCAGCTTGGGTGGGACAGGGGGGGGAGATACGCAGTATTTT.